The next 29 T cell receptor beta chains were all read from a single sample in a study of T cells in Graves' hyperthyroidism and ophthalmopathy. From RNA transcripts, TCR beta CDR3 regions were amplified. The HTBI primer set was used in a first-round RT-PCR of the TCR CDR3. One entry per CDR3 protein results from TCRdb running MiXCR on the multiplex PCR reads. The sample includes about 500,000 distinct CDR3 sequences, roughly 18% of them seen just once. The specimen was blood. The source is a woman aged 18-29 years with Graves' ophthalmopathy.

The chain uses TRBV9 and TRBJ2-5, with 7 bases matching TRBD2. The trim removed 0 bases at V and 5 bases at J, leaving 7 bases unmatched. The CDR3 runs 15 residues. CDR1 is SGDLS, CDR2 YYNGEE, per germline. CDR3 DNA: TGTGCCAGCAGCGTAGACGGCGGGAGAGGGGAGACCCAGTACTTC. Translating it yields CASSVDGGRGETQYF.

This clonotype has only a few counts. J is TRBJ1-1 and V is TRBV7-6, with TRBD1 matching over 7 bases. This CDR3 is 17 amino acids long. Germline V lookup: CDR1 SGHVS, CDR2 FNYEAQ. Unmatched junction bases numbered 9, after V lost 1 base and J lost 1 base. The CDR3 spells CASSLVGQVVGNTEAFF. For the CDR3, the DNA is TGTGCCAGCAGCTTAGTCGGACAGGTAGTCGGGAACACTGAAGCTTTCTTT. The variable domain in full, completed from reference TRBV7-6 and TRBJ1-1, reads GAGVSQSPRYKVTKRGQDVALRCDPISGHVSLYWYRQALGQGPEFLTYFNYEAQQDKSGLPNDRFSAERPEGSISTLTIQRTEQRDSAMYRCASSLVGQVVGNTEAFFGQGTRLTVV.

This clonotype was detected many times. The genes are TRBV11-2 and TRBJ2-3, with D perhaps TRBD1 (6 bases). Germline V gene data show CDR1 as SGHAT and CDR2 as FQNNGV. Trimming took 5 bases from V and 3 from J, leaving 18 bases between them. The CDR3 has 16 amino acids. In DNA form, the CDR3 reads TGTGCCAGCAGCGCGCTAGGGGGTAGAAAGACAGATACGCAGTATTTT. This gives the protein CASSALGGRKTDTQYF.

About this clonotype itself: A much larger clone differs from this one at a single base, so this may be a read error. V and J are TRBV4-3 and TRBJ2-2, with TRBD1 matching 8 bases. The CDR3 length is 15 residues. Germline CDR1 is LGHNA and CDR2 is YSLEER. CDR3 sequence: CASSTTGANTGELLF. The CDR3 nucleotides read TGCGCCAGCAGCACGACAGGGGCGAACACCGGGGAGCTGCTTTTT.

Details on this clonotype: This could be a read error, since a much larger clone is one nucleotide away. The CDR3 DNA reads as TGTGCCAGCAGCTTGCTAGCGGAGATCTACGAGCAGTACTTC. It specifies CASSLLAEIYEQYF. J is TRBJ2-7 and V is TRBV5-8; 7 nucleotides line up with TRBD2. Germline values: CDR1 SGHTS, CDR2 YDEGEE. CDR3 size: 14 residues. J lost 3 bases, V lost 1 base, and 4 bases had no gene match. Variable domain in full (rest from reference TRBV5-8 and TRBJ2-7): EAGVTQSPTHLIKTRGQQATLRCSPISGHTSVYWYQQALGLGLQFLLWYDEGEERNRGNFPPRFSGRQFPNYSSELNVNALELEDSALYLCASSLLAEIYEQYFGPGTRLTVT.

This clonotype came up a few times. V is TRBV20-1 and J is TRBJ1-5; tentatively, D is TRBD1 (6 bases). Trimming shortened V by 2 bases and J by 0 bases, and 11 bases separated the two germline ends. The CDR3 length is 15 residues. The V gene's germline CDR1 is DFQATT and CDR2 SNEGSKA (reference sequence). This chain's CDR3 is CSARRGRNSNQPQHF. CDR3 nucleotide sequence: TGCAGTGCTAGAAGGGGGAGAAATAGCAATCAGCCCCAGCATTTT.

This clonotype occurred a few times. The V gene is TRBV30, the J gene TRBJ2-3, with D uncertain. CDR3 length: 15 residues. Germline lookup yields CDR1 GTSNPN and CDR2 SVGIG (reference sequence). The V and J ends lost 2 bases and 2 bases respectively, with 14 bases between them. The CDR3, as DNA: TGTGCCTGGAGTACCCGACGAAGCTACACAGATACGCAGTATTTT. It translates to CAWSTRRSYTDTQYF.

Only a few counts were recorded for this clonotype. This chain connects TRBV7-2 to TRBJ2-2; no clear D gene. CDR3 length: 14 amino acids. Trimming cost V 1 base and J 6 bases, with 9 bases left between them. Germline lookup yields CDR1 SGHTA and CDR2 FQGNSA. As DNA, the CDR3 is TGTGCCAGCAGCTTAGGGGGTAACGCCGGGGAGCTGTTTTTT. Protein sequence: CASSLGGNAGELFF.

This clonotype has more than one count but fewer than ten. The V and J genes are TRBV4-1 and TRBJ1-1, with a weak D call TRBD1 (6 bases). This CDR3 spans 16 amino acids. The V end was cut by 1 base, the J end by 4 bases, with 16 bases between. Germline V gene data show CDR1 as MGHRA and CDR2 as YSYEKL. The CDR3 sequence: CASSQGLGQGFTEAFF. The CDR3, as DNA: TGCGCCAGCAGCCAAGGGCTTGGGCAGGGGTTCACTGAAGCTTTCTTT.

This clonotype was observed a few times. The rearrangement joins TRBV15 to TRBJ1-1; 8 nucleotides agree with TRBD1. V dropped 4 bases and J dropped 1; count of bases not matched to a gene: 5. CDR3 size: 15 residues. The germline gives CDR1 LNHNV, CDR2 YYDKDF (reference sequence). The CDR3 nucleotides are TGTGCCACCAGCATAGGGGGGACAGGGAACACTGAAGCTTTCTTT. It specifies CATSIGGTGNTEAFF.

The chain has TRBV7-2 and TRBJ2-1; D gene unclear. The V end was cut by 2 bases, the J end by 8 bases, with 16 bases between. This CDR3 comprises 15 residues. Germline lookup yields CDR1 SGHTA and CDR2 FQGNSA. For the CDR3, the DNA is TGTGCCAGCAGCTTACGGAGACTCCCCTATGATGAGCAGTTCTTC. This translates into CASSLRRLPYDEQFF.

This clonotype was seen at least ten times. Written as DNA, the CDR3 is TGTGCCAGCAGCTCCCGGGCAACCTCTGGAAACACCATATATTTT. Translation gives CASSSRATSGNTIYF. This chain joins TRBV7-2 and TRBJ1-3; D is undetermined. The CDR3 contains 15 residues. With 4 bases removed from V and 0 bases from J, the gap between germline ends came to 10 bases. Germline lookup yields CDR1 SGHTA and CDR2 FQGNSA. The variable domain in full, with the rest retrieved from reference TRBV7-2 and TRBJ1-3, is GAGVSQSPSNKVTEKGKDVELRCDPISGHTALYWYRQSLGQGLEFLIYFQGNSAPDKSGLPSDRFSAERTGGSVSTLTIQRTQQEDSAVYLCASSSRATSGNTIYFGEGSWLTVV.

The genes are TRBV4-1 and TRBJ1-1; D gene ambiguous. Germline CDR1 reads MGHRA; CDR2 reads YSYEKL. The CDR3 totals 14 residues. Trimming removed 1 base at V and 1 base at J, with 7 bases between. CDR3 loop: CASSQVPENTEAFF. CDR3 DNA: TGCGCCAGCAGCCAAGTGCCAGAGAACACTGAAGCTTTCTTT.

The rearrangement joins TRBV12-3 or TRBV12-4 to TRBJ1-2; D unresolved. The CDR3 is 14 amino acids. V shed 6 bases and J shed 4 bases, with 15 bases lying between them. The CDR3 sequence is CASSPALGIYGYTF. The CDR3 DNA sequence: TGTGCCAGCAGCCCCGCACTTGGGATCTATGGCTACACCTTC.

This clonotype has a handful of counts. The chain is built from TRBV4-2 and TRBJ1-1; 9 nucleotides match TRBD1. The CDR3 is 15 amino acids. V shed 0 bases, J shed 6 bases, and the junction held 5 bases outside the gene matches. Germline-derived CDR1 and CDR2 are LGHNA and YNFKEQ. The CDR3 region is CASSQDGTGRAEAFF. CDR3 DNA: TGTGCCAGCAGCCAAGACGGGACAGGGAGGGCTGAAGCTTTCTTT.

The CDR3, as DNA: TGTGCCAGCAGCCGTCCCGGGACTAGCGACGATACGCAGTATTTT. Residues: CASSRPGTSDDTQYF. J is TRBJ2-3 and V is TRBV14, with 10 bases aligning to TRBD2. CDR3 length: 15 amino acids. Germline V gives CDR1 SGHDN, CDR2 FVKESK. V lost 4 bases to trimming and J lost 6 bases; unmatched junction nucleotides: 7.

In this sample, this clonotype turned up many times. The chain has TRBV28 and TRBJ1-2, with D uncertain. The V end lost 2 bases, the J end lost 5 bases, and 15 bases lay between the germline ends. CDR1 is MDHEN, CDR2 SYDVKM, per germline. The CDR3 sequence is 15 residues long. CDR3 in amino acids: CASSLNGVPIYGYTF. CDR3 nucleotides: TGTGCCAGCAGTTTAAACGGGGTACCCATATATGGCTACACCTTC.

This clonotype showed up just a few times. The chain couples TRBV4-1 to TRBJ1-1; 7 bases match TRBD1. CDR1 MGHRA and CDR2 YSYEKL come from the germline V gene. This CDR3 has 13 residues. V lost 0 bases and J lost 7; bases outside the gene matches: 2. The CDR3 spells CASSQEAGGEAFF. The CDR3 DNA is TGCGCCAGCAGCCAAGAGGCAGGGGGTGAAGCTTTCTTT.

The table lists this clonotype with many counts. The chain couples TRBV28 to TRBJ2-7; no firm D call. The CDR3 extends over 12 amino acids. The V and J ends lost 3 bases and 4 bases respectively, with 7 bases between them. Germline values: CDR1 MDHEN, CDR2 SYDVKM. In DNA, the CDR3 is TGTGCCAGCAGTTTGGCAGATTACGAGCAGTACTTC. Residues: CASSLADYEQYF.

The table lists this clonotype with a few counts. The chain employs TRBV24-1 and TRBJ1-5; TRBD1 agrees at 10 bases. V trimming: 6 bases; J trimming: 4 bases; junction bases outside the gene matches: 2. The CDR3 is 14 amino acids. Germline CDR1 KGHDR, CDR2 SFDVKD. CDR3 coding DNA: TGTGCCACCAGTCGACAGGGGGCGAATCAGCCCCAGCATTTT. It is translated as CATSRQGANQPQHF.

This clonotype appeared many times. J is TRBJ2-7 and V is TRBV28; 7 nucleotides agree with TRBD1. Germline V CDR1 and CDR2: MDHEN, SYDVKM. The CDR3 sequence is 15 residues long. The junction had 6 bases not matched to a gene; V was cut back by 2 bases and J by 2 bases. CDR3 nucleotide sequence: TGTGCCAGCAGTTTAGGTCCCCAGGGGGCCTACGAGCAGTACTTC. Translation gives CASSLGPQGAYEQYF.

This clonotype was recorded many times. This chain links TRBV7-9 with TRBJ2-1; 8 nucleotides agree with TRBD1. The V gene's germline CDR1 is SEHNR and CDR2 FQNEAQ (reference sequence). Germline trimming cut 5 bases from V and 10 bases from J; bases unmatched to any gene: 10. This CDR3 region has 14 residues. The CDR3, as DNA: TGTGCCAGCAGCCCTCGGACAGGGAAGAGCGAGCAGTTCTTC. Translated, it gives CASSPRTGKSEQFF.

This clonotype was observed many times. CDR3 DNA sequence: TGTGCCAGCAGGATAGCGGTTACCTACAATGAGCAGTTCTTC. Amino acid sequence: CASRIAVTYNEQFF. This chain joins TRBV6-2 or TRBV6-3 and TRBJ2-1; a weak D match, TRBD2 (6 bases). V gave up 6 bases and J gave up 2 bases, with 11 bases separating them. Germline CDR1 and CDR2: MNHEY and SVGEGT. The CDR3 spans 14 residues.

The chain joins TRBV25-1 to TRBJ2-2, with D tentatively TRBD1 (6 bases). V lost 5 bases and J lost 13, with 11 bases in between. Germline values: CDR1 MGHDK, CDR2 SYGVNS. This CDR3 is 11 amino acids long. In DNA form, the CDR3 reads TGTGCCAGCAGTACACAGGGTGGGCTGTTTTTT. It yields the protein CASSTQGGLFF.

This clonotype was seen repeatedly, ten times or more. CDR3 nucleotide sequence: TGCGCCAGCAGCTTGGAGGGGGGCGCGGTTGAAGCTTTCTTT. It is translated as CASSLEGGAVEAFF. V and J are TRBV5-1 and TRBJ1-1; D possibly corresponds to TRBD1 (6 bases). The CDR3 is 14 residues long. Germline-derived CDR1 and CDR2 are SGHRS and YFSETQ. V shed 0 bases and J shed 7 bases, with 13 bases lying between them.

There are many counts of this clonotype. The genes are TRBV13 and TRBJ1-2, with 8 bases that match TRBD1. CDR3 length: 15 amino acids. V dropped 5 bases and J dropped 5; count of bases not matched to a gene: 10. Germline CDR1 and CDR2: PRHDT and FYEKMQ (reference sequence). The CDR3 loop reads CASSIRDRGPYGYTF. For the CDR3, the DNA is TGTGCCAGCAGCATCCGTGACAGGGGACCTTATGGCTACACCTTC. Based on the CDR3 plus reference TRBV13 and TRBJ1-2, the full variable domain is AAGVIQSPRHLIKEKRETATLKCYPIPRHDTVYWYQQGPGQDPQFLISFYEKMQSDKGSIPDRFSAQQFSDYHSELNMSSLELGDSALYFCASSIRDRGPYGYTFGSGTRLTVV.

This chain connects TRBV20-1 to TRBJ2-2; TRBD2 agrees at 7 bases. Germline V lookup: CDR1 DFQATT, CDR2 SNEGSKA (reference sequence). The CDR3 loop spans 19 amino acids. The J segment lost 6 bases and the V segment lost 3 bases, leaving 22 bases of the junction unmatched. The CDR3 DNA reads as TGCAGTGCTAGCCCCTCATCCGCAGTTATGGCGGGAGTCGCCGGGGAGCTGTTTTTT. This encodes CSASPSSAVMAGVAGELFF.

This clonotype was detected many times. The CDR3 coding sequence is TGTGCCTGGAGTGTAGGGGGGGCAGGGGGGACTGAAGCTTTCTTT. Its translation is CAWSVGGAGGTEAFF. This chain uses TRBV30 with TRBJ1-1; 7 bases agree with TRBD1. After removal of 0 bases from V and 5 bases from J, the junction contained 9 bases not matched to a gene. The germline V gene has CDR1 GTSNPN and CDR2 SVGIG (reference sequence). The CDR3 is 15 residues long. The variable domain in full, completed from reference TRBV30 and TRBJ1-1, reads SQTIHQWPATLVQPVGSPLSLECTVEGTSNPNLYWYRQAAGRGLQLLFYSVGIGQISSEVPQNLSASRPQDRQFILSSKKLLLSDSGFYLCAWSVGGAGGTEAFFGQGTRLTVV.

V is TRBV20-1 and J is TRBJ2-3; 10 positions match TRBD2. The CDR3 spans 14 residues. The V and J ends lost 2 bases and 5 bases, in that order; junction bases with no gene match: 4. Germline loops: CDR1 DFQATT, CDR2 SNEGSKA (reference sequence). CDR3 in DNA: TGCAGTGCTAGACTAGCGGGAGAGGGAGATACGCAGTATTTT. This codes for CSARLAGEGDTQYF.